These T cell receptor beta chains were read from a single sample in a study of blood T cell repertoires in COVID-19. Here immunoSEQ multiplex PCR was the method, and the copy in TCRdb shows in-frame clones only, minus some. The table lists 210,000 or so clones, approximately 88% of them singletons, with 3% to 4% in the top ten. The sample was PBMCs or T cells enriched from blood (not recorded which). All receptors derive from a woman aged 25 to 39 who had been exposed to COVID-19. Both conserved end residues are part of each CDR3. A D gene is named only where the DNA matches it firmly. Clone size is stated in some rows and not others, as once, few, many or a class when expanded.

v_gene	d_gene	j_gene	abundance	CDR3aa
TRBV5-6	TRBD1	TRBJ1-2	-	CASIGTGLGYTF
TRBV4-1	TRBD1	TRBJ1-2	-	CASSQDYRGPFYGYTF
TRBV28	TRBD1	TRBJ2-7	-	CASRPTGTGVNEQYF
TRBV9	-	TRBJ2-2	-	CASSVGRRNTGELFF
TRBV19	-	TRBJ1-3	-	CASSIVGEADYGNTIYF
TRBV14	-	TRBJ2-7	-	CASSEWAGRNEQYF
TRBV19	-	TRBJ2-3	once	CASSLRGIEADTQYF
TRBV30	TRBD2	TRBJ2-5	-	CAWGTTSGYQETQYF
TRBV15	TRBD2	TRBJ2-1	-	CATSRDPVAGDVEQFF
TRBV20-1	-	TRBJ1-1	-	CSASTGEGTEAFF
TRBV9	-	TRBJ1-4	-	CASSVAGVNEKLFF
TRBV21-1	-	TRBJ1-5	-	CASSNRTGNQPQHF
TRBV27	-	TRBJ2-7	once	CASSLGAGRIYEQYF
TRBV14	TRBD2	TRBJ2-1	-	CASSQAGGSHNEQFF
TRBV19	-	TRBJ1-3	-	CASRPFAASSSGNTIYF
TRBV30	TRBD2	TRBJ2-1	-	CAWSVLVVAGASYNEQFF
TRBV19	-	TRBJ1-5	-	CASSIVARVNQPQHF
TRBV10-3	TRBD2	TRBJ2-1	-	CAIRTKAGGNYNEQFF
TRBV4-1	-	TRBJ1-5	-	CASSQYPRDSNQPQHF
TRBV27	TRBD1	TRBJ1-6	-	CASSPTGVNSPLHF
TRBV6-5	TRBD1	TRBJ1-2	-	CASSRTGGIYGYTF
TRBV10-3	-	TRBJ1-5	-	CAISGPGEPQHF
TRBV10-1	-	TRBJ1-1	-	CASSAGIWTEAFF
TRBV13	TRBD1	TRBJ1-6	once	CASSLGTGSSSPLHF